The count of the clone carrying this T cell receptor beta chain is one. Original analysis: Nucleated cell counts were estimated from reference gene primer amplification. Profiling relied on immunoSEQ multiplex PCR, and the TCRdb table lists in-frame clones only, not all of them. D and trimming were read from the DNA, whereas the V and J calls and clone size are those reported in that table. Among about 47,000 clones listed, approximately 78% were seen once. The data were obtained in a study of blood T cell repertoires in COVID-19. Study details: PBMCs, B-cell-depleted T cells, or T cells were the source of the cDNA or gDNA that made up the material.

The CDR3 consists of 15 residues. Germline values: CDR1 MDHEN, CDR2 SYDVKM. The V end lost 0 bases, the J end lost 3 bases, and 9 bases lay between the germline ends. The receptor comes from a human donor with acute or convalescent COVID-19. The donor label of this sample is uncertain. The chain has TRBV28 and TRBJ1-5; D call uncertain. Sequenced: peripheral blood. The CDR3 region is CASSLWGEDNQPQHF. In nucleotides, the CDR3 is TGTGCCAGCAGTTTATGGGGAGAGGACAATCAGCCCCAGCATTTT.